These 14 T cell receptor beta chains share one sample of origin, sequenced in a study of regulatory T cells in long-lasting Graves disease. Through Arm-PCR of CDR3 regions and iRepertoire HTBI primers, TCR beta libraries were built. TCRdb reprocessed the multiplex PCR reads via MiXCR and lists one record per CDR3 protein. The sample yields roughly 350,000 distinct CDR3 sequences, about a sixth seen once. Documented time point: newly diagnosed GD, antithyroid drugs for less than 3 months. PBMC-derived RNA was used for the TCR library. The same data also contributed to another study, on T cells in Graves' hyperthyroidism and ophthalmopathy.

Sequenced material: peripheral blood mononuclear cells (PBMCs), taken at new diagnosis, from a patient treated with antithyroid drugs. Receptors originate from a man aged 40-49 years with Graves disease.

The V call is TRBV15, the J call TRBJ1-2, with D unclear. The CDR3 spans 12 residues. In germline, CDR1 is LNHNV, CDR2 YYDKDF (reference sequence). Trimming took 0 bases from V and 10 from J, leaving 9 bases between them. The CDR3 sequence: CATSRDLGDYTF. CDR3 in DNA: TGTGCCACCAGCAGAGATCTTGGTGACTACACCTTC.

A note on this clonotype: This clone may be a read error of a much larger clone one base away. This CDR3 reads CASSTFPAGGVYEQYF. The CDR3 region has the DNA TGTGCCAGCAGTACATTCCCAGCGGGAGGTGTCTACGAGCAGTACTTC. The chain joins TRBV6-2 or TRBV6-3 to TRBJ2-7; TRBD2 matches at 9 bases. CDR1 is MNHEY, CDR2 SVGEGT, per germline. Trimming cost V 5 bases and J 3 bases; bases outside gene matches: 11. This CDR3 is built from 16 residues.

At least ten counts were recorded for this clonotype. The CDR3 DNA follows: TGTGCCACGAGGGGGAGCTCCTACGAGCAGTACTTC. As protein: CATRGSSYEQYF. The chain recombines TRBV28 with TRBJ2-7; TRBD1 is a possible D gene (6 bases). In germline, CDR1 is MDHEN, CDR2 SYDVKM. The length of the CDR3 is 12 residues. With 10 bases removed from V and 0 bases from J, the gap between germline ends came to 10 bases.

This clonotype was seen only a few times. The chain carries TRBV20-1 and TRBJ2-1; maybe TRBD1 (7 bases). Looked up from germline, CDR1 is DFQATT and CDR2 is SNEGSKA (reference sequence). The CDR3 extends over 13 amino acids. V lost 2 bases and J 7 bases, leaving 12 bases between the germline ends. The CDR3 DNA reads TGCAGTGCTAGAAGAGCAGGGGGGAATGAGCAGTTCTTC. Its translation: CSARRAGGNEQFF.

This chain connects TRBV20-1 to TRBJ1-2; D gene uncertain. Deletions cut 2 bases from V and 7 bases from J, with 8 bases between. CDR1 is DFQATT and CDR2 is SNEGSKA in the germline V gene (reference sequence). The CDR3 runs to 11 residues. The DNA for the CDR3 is TGCAGTGCTAGAAGTGTGGGTGGCTACACCTTC. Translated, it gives CSARSVGGYTF.

The CDR3 reads CASSQETSGGAGWTDTQYF. The DNA of the CDR3 is TGCGCCAGCAGCCAAGAGACTAGCGGGGGGGCAGGGTGGACAGATACGCAGTATTTT. The rearrangement links TRBV4-3 to TRBJ2-3; 14 bases match TRBD2. In germline, CDR1 is LGHNA, CDR2 YSLEER. J gave up 3 bases and V 0 bases, and 8 bases lay outside the gene matches. The CDR3 contains 19 residues.

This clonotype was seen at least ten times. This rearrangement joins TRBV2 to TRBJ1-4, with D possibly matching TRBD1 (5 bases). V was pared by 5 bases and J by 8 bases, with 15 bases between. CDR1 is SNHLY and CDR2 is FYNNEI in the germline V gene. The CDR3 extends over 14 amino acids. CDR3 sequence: CASSFQGSEEKLFF. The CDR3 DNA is TGTGCCAGCAGTTTTCAGGGATCAGAAGAAAAACTGTTTTTT.

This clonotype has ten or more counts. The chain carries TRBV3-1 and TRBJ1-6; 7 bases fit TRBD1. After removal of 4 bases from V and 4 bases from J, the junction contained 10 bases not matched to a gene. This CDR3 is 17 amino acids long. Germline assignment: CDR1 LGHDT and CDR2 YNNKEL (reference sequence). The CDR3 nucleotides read TGTGCCAGCAGCCCCCTCCCGCAGGGACAGTATAATTCACCCCTCCACTTT. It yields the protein CASSPLPQGQYNSPLHF.

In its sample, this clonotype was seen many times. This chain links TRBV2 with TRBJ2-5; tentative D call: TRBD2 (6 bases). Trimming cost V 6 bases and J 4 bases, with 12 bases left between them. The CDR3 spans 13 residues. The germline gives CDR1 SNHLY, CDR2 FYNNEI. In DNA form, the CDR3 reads TGTGCCAGCAGAAAACGGGACTTAGAGACCCAGTACTTC. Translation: CASRKRDLETQYF.

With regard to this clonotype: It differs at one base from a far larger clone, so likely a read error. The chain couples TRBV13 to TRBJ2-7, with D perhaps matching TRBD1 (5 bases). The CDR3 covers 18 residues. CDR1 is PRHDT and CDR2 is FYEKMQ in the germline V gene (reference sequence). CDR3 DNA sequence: TGTACCAGCAGTTTATCCCCCATGGGGCAGGGTGTATCCTACGAGCAGTACTTC. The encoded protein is CTSSLSPMGQGVSYEQYF.

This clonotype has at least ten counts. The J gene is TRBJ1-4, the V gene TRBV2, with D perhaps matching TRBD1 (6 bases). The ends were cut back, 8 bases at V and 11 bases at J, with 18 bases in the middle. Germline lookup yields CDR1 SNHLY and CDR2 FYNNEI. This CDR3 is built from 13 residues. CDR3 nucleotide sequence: TGTGCCAGCTCCCGGGACATCGGCCAGAAACTGTTTTTT. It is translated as CASSRDIGQKLFF.

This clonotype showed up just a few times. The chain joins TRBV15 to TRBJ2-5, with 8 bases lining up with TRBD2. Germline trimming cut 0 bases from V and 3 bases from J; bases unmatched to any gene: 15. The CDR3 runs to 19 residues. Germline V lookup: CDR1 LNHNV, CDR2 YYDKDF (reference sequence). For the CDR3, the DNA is TGTGCCACCAGCAGAGATACTTTGAGTCGGGGGGGGCCTAAAGAGACCCAGTACTTC. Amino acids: CATSRDTLSRGGPKETQYF.

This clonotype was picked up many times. CDR3: CASSLEARSSYEQYF. Here the CDR3 DNA reads TGTGCCAGCAGCTTAGAGGCACGTAGCTCCTACGAGCAGTACTTC. This chain uses TRBV11-3 with TRBJ2-7, with D hard to call. Germline values: CDR1 SGHNT, CDR2 YENEEA. The CDR3 consists of 15 residues. The ends were cut back, 0 bases at V and 0 bases at J, with 9 bases in the middle.

CDR3 coding DNA: TGCGCCAGCAGCGCCGGGATAACCTACGAGCAGTACTTC. This sequence encodes CASSAGITYEQYF. The chain links TRBV5-1 to TRBJ2-7; perhaps TRBD2 as D (5 bases). This CDR3 spans 13 amino acids. V was shortened by 4 bases and J by 2 bases, with 10 bases between the two germline ends. Germline lookup yields CDR1 SGHRS and CDR2 YFSETQ.